The entry that follows covers one T cell receptor (beta chain) sequence. The source of the sample is a study of blood T cell repertoires in COVID-19. Study summary: Samples taken during acute and convalescent COVID-19 were collected in the United States, Italy and Spain. PBMCs, B-cell-depleted T cells, or T cells provided the cDNA or gDNA that made up the material.

CDR1 SGHVS and CDR2 FQNEAQ come from the germline V gene. The CDR3 spans 15 residues. V lost 4 bases to trimming and J lost 7 bases, with 14 bases between them. As processed by the authors: Amplifying reference gene primers gave estimates of nucleated cell counts. Clones were read by immunoSEQ multiplex PCR, and TCRdb kept only the in-frame ones, dropping some. D and trimming come from the DNA, and the V and J calls and clone size come from that table. The table shows about 180,000 clones, with 70% to 90% occurring only once. The TCR was taken from a man in his sixties with acute or convalescent COVID-19. The chain links TRBV7-8 to TRBJ1-6; D may be TRBD1 (5 bases). Sample: peripheral blood. The CDR3 DNA reads TGTGCCAGCAGCTCGGGACTTGATTGGAATTCACCCCTCCACTTT. Translation gives CASSSGLDWNSPLHF.